The next 11 T cell receptor beta chains were all read from a single sample in a study of cytomegalovirus exposure and HLA in healthy donors. This PCR relied on a set of 60 Vbeta primers and 13 Jbeta primers. Only in-frame clones appear in the TCRdb table, and some are missing; sequencing was by immunoSEQ multiplex PCR. The sample yields under 150,000 clones, around 80% seen once. The sequencing input was PBMCs. The receptor source for this set is a boy between 2 and 15 years old in good health and CMV-seronegative.

This chain connects TRBV5-1 to TRBJ1-5; 12 bases are a match to TRBD1. The CDR3 spans 15 residues. CDR1 and CDR2 from the germline V gene are SGHRS and YFSETQ. Trimming cost V 2 bases and J 6 bases; bases outside gene matches: 3. The DNA for the CDR3 is TGCGCCAGCAGCTTAGGGACAGGGGGCACTCAGCCCCAGCATTTT. Amino acids: CASSLGTGGTQPQHF.

This chain's CDR3 is CASTPRGGEVRGYTF. CDR3 DNA: TGTGCCAGTACCCCGAGAGGGGGGGAGGTACGTGGCTACACCTTC. V and J are TRBV19 and TRBJ1-2; D perhaps matches TRBD1 (6 bases). Germline CDR1 LNHDA, CDR2 SQIVND (reference sequence). V was clipped by 7 bases and J by 7 bases, with 22 bases between them. The CDR3 has 15 amino acids.

This chain links TRBV7-3 with TRBJ2-7; D unclear. CDR1 and CDR2 (germline): SGHTA, FQGTGA. The CDR3 sequence is 13 residues long. V lost 4 bases to trimming and J lost 7 bases, with 14 bases between them. The CDR3 spells CASSSPPSVEQYF. The CDR3 DNA follows: TGTGCCAGCAGCTCCCCCCCCTCCGTGGAGCAGTACTTC.

The chain links TRBV30 to TRBJ2-3; D is unresolved. This CDR3 contains 15 residues. Trimming took 2 bases from V and 2 from J, leaving 14 bases between them. The germline V gene has CDR1 GTSNPN and CDR2 SVGIG (reference sequence). The CDR3 is CAWSRQSWYTDTQYF. CDR3 in DNA: TGTGCCTGGAGTCGCCAAAGCTGGTACACAGATACGCAGTATTTT.

The CDR3 DNA reads TGTGCCAGCAGTCCCCCACTAGCGGGAGTCTTGTACAATGAGCAGTTCTTC. It yields the protein CASSPPLAGVLYNEQFF. The chain combines TRBV27 with TRBJ2-1, with 11 bases matching TRBD2. V was clipped by 5 bases and J by 4 bases; unmatched bases: 10. Germline V lookup: CDR1 MNHEY, CDR2 SMNVEV (reference sequence). The CDR3 runs to 17 residues.

The rearrangement joins TRBV6-5 to TRBJ1-2; D is possibly TRBD1 (6 bases). Deletions cut 4 bases from V and 2 bases from J, with 14 bases between. Per the germline V gene, CDR1 is MNHEY and CDR2 is SVGAGI. This CDR3 is built from 15 residues. The CDR3 protein is CASSSRTELNYGYTF. As DNA, the CDR3 is TGTGCCAGCAGTTCCCGGACAGAACTCAACTATGGCTACACCTTC.

V usage is TRBV19 and J usage is TRBJ1-1; D remains ambiguous. There are 14 residues in the CDR3. Trimming removed 6 bases at V and 0 bases at J, with 11 bases between. The V gene's germline CDR1 is LNHDA and CDR2 SQIVND (reference sequence). The CDR3 region is CASRGGEVNTEAFF. The DNA for the CDR3 is TGTGCCAGTAGAGGCGGAGAGGTGAACACTGAAGCTTTCTTT. Drawing the rest from reference TRBV19 and TRBJ1-1, the complete variable domain is DGGITQSPKYLFRKEGQNVTLSCEQNLNHDAMYWYRQDPGQGLRLIYYSQIVNDFQKGDIAEGYSVSREKKESFPLTVTSAQKNPTAFYLCASRGGEVNTEAFFGQGTRLTVV.

This sequence joins TRBV30 and TRBJ2-1, with 9 positions matching TRBD1. V shed 7 bases and J 4 bases; nucleotides not matched to a gene: 35. Germline-derived CDR1 and CDR2 are GTSNPN and SVGIG (reference sequence). This CDR3 is built from 23 residues. The CDR3, as DNA: TGTGCCTCCCAATCGGTCGCGATTTCTTCACTTAATTACCGGGACAGGGCATACAATGAGCAGTTCTTC. This translates into CASQSVAISSLNYRDRAYNEQFF.

This clone occurred a few times. The chain carries TRBV4-1 and TRBJ2-5; possible D gene TRBD1, 5 bases. With 1 base removed from V and 4 bases from J, the gap between germline ends came to 10 bases. The CDR3 runs to 14 residues. Per germline, CDR1 MGHRA and CDR2 YSYEKL. The CDR3 here is CASSQGPGAETQYF. For the CDR3, the DNA is TGCGCCAGCAGCCAAGGTCCTGGGGCAGAGACCCAGTACTTC.

The V call is TRBV21-1, the J call TRBJ2-4; TRBD1 reflects the table's D call only, with no check against the DNA. TRBV21-1 is tagged as a pseudogene. CDR3 length: 17 residues. The CDR3 sequence is CASSAPRQILAKNIQYF. Written as DNA, the CDR3 is TGTGCCAGCAGCGCCCCACGACAGATCCTAGCCAAAAACATTCAGTACTTC.

This CDR3 reads CASPPGRETGELFF. The CDR3 DNA reads as TGTGCCAGCCCCCCGGGGCGGGAGACCGGGGAGCTGTTTTTT. This rearrangement joins TRBV6-1 to TRBJ2-2; TRBD2 matches at 7 bases. Trimming cost V 8 bases and J 5 bases; bases outside gene matches: 8. The CDR3 spans 14 residues. Germline assignment: CDR1 MNHNS and CDR2 SASEGT.